This T cell receptor (beta chain) was retrieved from a study of graft-versus-host responses after intestinal transplantation. Across the study: Tacrolimus and steroids were given for 3 to 4 years to all recipients after anti-thymocyte globulin induction. General observations from the study: Where graft-donor T cell macrochimerism was present, patients had high graft-versus-host to host-versus-graft clonal ratios in allografts. GvH clone levels peaked in circulation, and this peak was associated with early post-transplant HvG declines. The authors found GvH clones in recipient marrow, some appearing first in ileum or blood.

Comment on this clone: Its antigen is currently unknown.

The protocol was immunoSEQ multiplex PCR, while the TCRdb copy is restricted to in-frame clones and leaves out a portion. Of around 110,000 clones in the sample, roughly 93% are singletons; the top ten hold 1.2%. CDR1 is SGHVS, CDR2 FQNEAQ, per germline. Trimming stripped 1 base from V and 4 bases from J, with 11 bases between. The CDR3 consists of 15 residues. Sequences were derived from unstimulated CD8+ T cells sorted from spleen or lymph node cells, sampled before transplant. The receptor's source is a human donor who was the organ donor for an intestinal transplant. The chain uses TRBV7-8 and TRBJ2-1, with D tentatively TRBD1 (5 bases). The CDR3, as DNA: TGTGCCAGCAGCTTAGAGGGGTCTTTATACAATGAGCAGTTCTTC. This encodes CASSLEGSLYNEQFF.